This passage covers 5 T cell receptor beta chains from one sample sequenced in a study of T cell responses to AZD1222 COVID-19 vaccine. The protocol was immunoSEQ multiplex PCR, while the TCRdb copy is restricted to in-frame clones and leaves out a portion. The sample consists of approximately 120,000 clones, 93% of them appearing once. The material was peripheral blood, obtained on day 0 of AZD1222 vaccination. The receptors were gathered from an adult in good health.

V is TRBV4-1 and J is TRBJ1-2; possibly TRBD1 for D (6 bases). The CDR3 sequence is 17 residues long. CDR1 is MGHRA, CDR2 YSYEKL, per germline. Trimming cost V 1 base and J 4 bases, with 19 bases left between them. Written as DNA, the CDR3 is TGCGCCAGCAGCCAAGGAAGAGGGGGGACCCGGCTCTATGGCTACACCTTC. Its protein product is CASSQGRGGTRLYGYTF.

The J gene is TRBJ1-1, the V gene TRBV19, with D maybe TRBD1 (5 bases). Germline values: CDR1 LNHDA, CDR2 SQIVND (reference sequence). The ends were cut back, 2 bases at V and 6 bases at J, with 16 bases in the middle. The CDR3 loop spans 15 amino acids. The CDR3 nucleotides read TGTGCCAGTAGTATAACCCGGGCCGCGGGGGCTGAAGCTTTCTTT. Translating gives CASSITRAAGAEAFF.

V usage is TRBV7-2 and J usage is TRBJ2-5; TRBD1 is a possible D gene (6 bases). The CDR3 length is 13 residues. The germline V gene encodes CDR1 SGHTA and CDR2 FQGNSA. The V end lost 2 bases, the J end lost 5 bases, and 9 bases lay between the germline ends. CDR3 region: CASSLTGMETQYF. CDR3 in DNA: TGTGCCAGCAGCTTAACAGGGATGGAGACCCAGTACTTC.

The rearrangement links TRBV2 to TRBJ1-1; 7 bases agree with TRBD1. The CDR3 loop spans 16 amino acids. V dropped 0 bases and J dropped 1; count of bases not matched to a gene: 5. CDR1 is SNHLY and CDR2 is FYNNEI in the germline V gene. Written as DNA, the CDR3 is TGTGCCAGCAGTGAAGCCCTGACAGGGTGGAACACTGAAGCTTTCTTT. Its translation is CASSEALTGWNTEAFF.

This chain connects TRBV10-2 to TRBJ1-6, with unresolved D. The CDR3 has 13 amino acids. The V gene lost 0 bases and the J gene lost 9 bases, with 6 bases spanning the gap. Per the germline V gene, CDR1 is WSHSY and CDR2 is SAAADI. The CDR3 DNA is TGCGCCAGCAGTGAGTCGAGTGGTTCACCCCTCCACTTT. Translation: CASSESSGSPLHF.